Sequencing of this T cell receptor beta chain was carried out in a study of OX40 agonist ivuxolimab in advanced cancers. Findings of the study overall: People who partly responded at 0.1-3.0 mg/kg had some of the least clonal expansion seen.

Trimming took 5 bases from V and 3 from J, leaving 10 bases between them. This CDR3 has 13 residues. The germline gives CDR1 SNHLY, CDR2 FYNNEI. This clone has more than one count but fewer than ten. Its antigen is unknown. TCRdb's copy holds only in-frame clones and misses some; the assay was immunoSEQ multiplex PCR. The repertoire holds 50,000 to 75,000 clones, with roughly 87% as singletons. The source was CD4+ or CD8+ T cells sorted from blood, collected in a trial of the OX40 agonist ivuxolimab. This clonotype originated in an adult with an advanced solid tumor such as melanoma, head and neck, liver or kidney cancer. This chain uses TRBV2 with TRBJ1-1; a weak D match, TRBD1 (5 bases). The CDR3 nucleotides read TGTGCCAGCAGTTCGGACACCGACACTGAAGCTTTCTTT. Its protein is CASSSDTDTEAFF.